The clone carrying this T cell receptor beta chain was picked up many times. What it binds is not known. TCRdb redid the calling of the multiplex PCR reads with MiXCR, one entry per CDR3 protein. The sample lists about 63,000 distinct CDR3 sequences; around 60% were seen once. This entry belongs to a study of breast tumors, draining lymph nodes, adjacent tissues. General observations from the study: Data only fit, rather than demonstrated, lymph node origin of most tumor T cells. Compared with lymph nodes, tumors were less diverse; compared with nontumor tissue, more. Most tumor T cells seemingly derive from lymph node, then expand in tumor.

CDR1 LGHNA and CDR2 YSLEER come from the germline V gene. This CDR3 has 16 residues. V was clipped by 1 base and J by 10 bases; unmatched bases: 13. The rearrangement links TRBV4-3 to TRBJ2-5; 9 nucleotides match TRBD2. Sequenced input: breast tumor tissue. The sequence was collected from a female donor with breast cancer. Some clones in this sample may be carry-over from other donors' samples. The CDR3 spells CASSQAGASGAGGQYF. DNA of the CDR3: TGCGCCAGCAGCCAAGCGGGGGCTAGCGGGGCCGGAGGCCAGTACTTC.